These T cell receptor beta chains were read from a single sample in a study of beta chain features in type 1 diabetes. Method: immunoSEQ multiplex PCR; TCRdb's copy keeps in-frame clones and lacks some. This sample has 350,000 to 450,000 clones; roughly 14% occur once, and the top ten carry approximately 0.038%. The sequencing sample was made of naive CD4+ T cells from blood. The origin of the receptors is a man aged 25 to 45 in good health. CDR3s include the opening cysteine and the closing phenylalanine or tryptophan. A D gene is named only where the DNA matches it firmly. Expanded clones are given a class, and other clones once, few, many or no size at all.

d_call | j_call | clone_size | v_call | cdr3_aa | cdr3_nt
NA | TRBJ1-3 | NA | TRBV29-1 | CSVIAGNTIYF | TGCAGCGTTATCGCTGGAAACACCATATATTTT
NA | TRBJ1-4 | few | TRBV5-6 | CASSLTQGKLFF | TGTGCCAGCAGCTTAACACAGGGAAAACTGTTTTTT
TRBD1 | TRBJ1-4 | NA | TRBV5-1 | CASSTGAPREKLFF | TGCGCCAGCAGCACAGGGGCCCCCAGGGAAAAACTGTTTTTT
NA | TRBJ2-1 | NA | TRBV6-6 | CASSYRGDEQFF | TGTGCCAGCAGTTATAGGGGGGATGAGCAGTTCTTC
TRBD2 | TRBJ2-3 | NA | TRBV18 | CASSVAGGGADTQYF | TGTGCCAGCTCAGTAGCGGGAGGCGGCGCAGATACGCAGTATTTT
TRBD2 | TRBJ2-1 | few | TRBV2 | CASSQTSGIVNEQFF | TGTGCCAGCAGTCAGACTAGCGGGATTGTTAATGAGCAGTTCTTC
NA | TRBJ1-4 | few | TRBV20-1 | CSASSGERLFF | TGCAGTGCTAGTTCCGGGGAAAGACTGTTTTTT
TRBD1 | TRBJ2-1 | few | TRBV9 | CASSVATGGDRDNEQFF | TGTGCCAGCAGCGTAGCTACTGGGGGGGACAGGGATAATGAGCAGTTCTTC
NA | TRBJ2-5 | NA | TRBV27 | CASSLTSVRQETQYF | TGTGCCAGCAGTTTAACGTCTGTTCGTCAAGAGACCCAGTACTTC
TRBD1 | TRBJ1-5 | few | TRBV7-9 | CASSLEDRGNQPQHF | TGTGCCAGCAGCTTAGAGGACAGGGGCAATCAGCCCCAGCATTTT
NA | TRBJ2-1 | NA | TRBV9 | CASSVAPWPREQFF | TGTGCCAGCAGCGTAGCACCCTGGCCGCGTGAGCAGTTCTTC
NA | TRBJ2-1 | few | TRBV11-2 | CASRRIRGARESEQFF | TGTGCCAGCAGGCGGATACGGGGGGCTCGCGAGTCCGAGCAGTTCTTC
NA | TRBJ1-2 | few | TRBV25-1 | CASNSYVWGYTF | TGTGCCAGCAACTCATACGTCTGGGGCTACACCTTC
NA | TRBJ1-1 | few | TRBV7-9 | CASSSQNTEAFF | TGTGCCAGCAGCTCTCAGAACACTGAAGCTTTCTTT
NA | TRBJ2-1 | many | TRBV21-1 | CASSKAVNNEQFF | TGTGCCAGCAGCAAAGCGGTAAACAATGAGCAGTTCTTC
NA | TRBJ2-5 | few | TRBV30 | CAWGQKETQYF | TGTGCCTGGGGACAGAAAGAGACCCAGTACTTC
NA | TRBJ2-3 | few | TRBV27 | CASSLYHPSTDTQYF | TGTGCCAGCAGTTTATACCACCCTAGCACAGATACGCAGTATTTT
NA | TRBJ1-1 | few | TRBV20-1 | CSAQRQASFF | TGCAGTGCTCAGAGACAGGCTAGTTTCTTT
NA | TRBJ1-3 | NA | TRBV10-3 | CAITGASGNTIYF | TGTGCCATCACGGGGGCTTCTGGAAACACCATATATTTT
NA | TRBJ1-6 | NA | TRBV11-2 | CASSSTGGRTPLHF | TGTGCCAGCAGCTCGACCGGAGGGAGGACACCCCTCCACTTT
NA | TRBJ2-1 | NA | TRBV5-1 | CASSLNRKLNEQFF | TGCGCCAGCAGCTTGAACCGGAAACTCAATGAGCAGTTCTTC
NA | TRBJ2-3 | few | TRBV2 | CASGGDTQYF | TGTGCCAGCGGGGGGGATACGCAGTATTTT
TRBD2 | TRBJ2-3 | few | TRBV7-8 | CASSSSRSGGGDTQYF | TGTGCCAGCAGCTCGTCGCGTAGCGGGGGAGGAGATACGCAGTATTTT
NA | TRBJ2-5 | NA | TRBV25-1 | CASSRREGVETQYF | TGTGCCAGCAGCCGAAGGGAAGGGGTCGAGACCCAGTACTTC
NA | TRBJ2-3 | few | TRBV12-5 | CASGLVDTQYF | TGTGCTAGTGGTTTGGTCGATACGCAGTATTTT
TRBD2 | TRBJ2-3 | few | TRBV5-4 | CASRFAAGFSDTQYF | TGTGCCAGCCGCTTCGCAGCGGGATTCTCAGATACGCAGTATTTT
NA | TRBJ2-7 | NA | TRBV29-1 | CSAGVAYEQYF | TGCAGCGCGGGGGTGGCCTACGAGCAGTACTTC
TRBD1 | TRBJ1-5 | NA | TRBV30 | CAWSSGQPNQPQHF | TGTGCCTGGAGTTCGGGACAGCCAAATCAGCCCCAGCATTTT
NA | TRBJ1-1 | few | TRBV29-1 | CSVERGVAEAFF | TGCAGCGTTGAAAGAGGGGTCGCTGAAGCTTTCTTT
NA | TRBJ1-2 | few | TRBV20-1 | CSAMGYTF | TGCAGTGCTATGGGCTACACCTTC
NA | TRBJ2-7 | NA | TRBV4-1 | CASSHRVGREPYEQYF | TGCGCCAGCAGCCACCGGGTGGGCAGGGAACCCTACGAGCAGTACTTC
TRBD1 | TRBJ2-1 | NA | TRBV5-4 | CASSAKQGAVVNEQFF | TGTGCCAGCAGCGCCAAACAGGGGGCCGTAGTAAATGAGCAGTTCTTC
NA | TRBJ1-1 | NA | TRBV4-3 | CASSQESTTEAFF | TGCGCCAGCAGCCAAGAGAGTACCACTGAAGCTTTCTTT
NA | TRBJ1-2 | NA | TRBV25-1 | CASSELGGTGGYTF | TGTGCCAGCAGTGAATTAGGAGGGACTGGGGGCTACACCTTC
NA | TRBJ1-5 | few | TRBV12-5 | CASGLLDQPQHF | TGTGCTAGTGGTTTGTTGGATCAGCCCCAGCATTTT
NA | TRBJ1-1 | many | TRBV14 | CASRGGNTEAFF | TGTGCCAGCAGAGGAGGGAACACTGAAGCTTTCTTT
NA | TRBJ2-3 | few | TRBV7-2 | CASSLQPVTQYF | TGTGCCAGCAGCCTGCAACCTGTTACGCAGTATTTT
TRBD1 | TRBJ1-1 | few | TRBV5-4 | CASSWGQKNTEAFF | TGTGCCAGCAGCTGGGGACAGAAGAACACTGAAGCTTTCTTT
NA | TRBJ2-5 | few | TRBV6-5 | CASSYFFGTLETQYF | TGTGCCAGCAGTTACTTTTTTGGGACCCTTGAGACCCAGTACTTC
TRBD2 | TRBJ2-2 | NA | TRBV2 | CASRGLAVGTGELFF | TGTGCCAGCAGAGGACTAGCGGTGGGGACCGGGGAGCTGTTTTTT